This TCR beta chain appears in the sequencing data of a study of blood T cell repertoires in COVID-19. Background on the study: The cDNA or gDNA used as material had been derived from T cells, B-cell-depleted T cells, or PBMCs.

Recovered Cohort 3 donors showed two negative PCRs, clearance, or symptom resolution. Germline-derived CDR1 and CDR2 are LNHNV and YYDKDF (reference sequence). The CDR3 spans 15 residues. V was cut by 5 bases and J by 4 bases, with 18 bases left in between. The protocol was immunoSEQ multiplex PCR, while the TCRdb copy is restricted to in-frame clones and leaves out a portion. The table records some 210,000 clones, 70% to 90% of them present only once. This sequence was found in a man between 40 and 49 years old who had recovered from COVID-19. What was sequenced was PBMCs or T cells enriched from blood (not recorded which). The rearrangement joins TRBV15 to TRBJ2-7; perhaps TRBD1 as D (7 bases). The CDR3 is CATSFAAAGGYEQYF. The DNA for the CDR3 is TGTGCCACCAGCTTTGCGGCCGCAGGGGGGTACGAGCAGTACTTC.